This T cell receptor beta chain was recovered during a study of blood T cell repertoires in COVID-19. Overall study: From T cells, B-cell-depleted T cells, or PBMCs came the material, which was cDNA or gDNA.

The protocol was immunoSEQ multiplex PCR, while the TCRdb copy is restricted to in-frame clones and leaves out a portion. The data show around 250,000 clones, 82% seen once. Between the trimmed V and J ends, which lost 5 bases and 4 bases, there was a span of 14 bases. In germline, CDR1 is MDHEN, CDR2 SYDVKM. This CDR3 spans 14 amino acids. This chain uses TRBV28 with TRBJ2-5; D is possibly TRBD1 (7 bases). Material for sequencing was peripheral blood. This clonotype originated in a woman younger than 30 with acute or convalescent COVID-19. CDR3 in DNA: TGTGCCAGCAGTGGAGGGGGCGCGGGAGAGACCCAGTACTTC. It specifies CASSGGGAGETQYF.